This T cell receptor beta chain is from a study of cytomegalovirus exposure and HLA in healthy donors. The CDR3 has 15 amino acids. V lost 7 bases, J lost 2 bases, and 7 bases stayed unmatched. Germline V gives CDR1 SQVTM, CDR2 ANQGSEA. Produced via immunoSEQ multiplex PCR; TCRdb's table is partial and in-frame only. The repertoire holds 57,000 or so clones, with around 94% as singletons. The sample taken for sequencing was PBMCs. This clonotype was sampled from a man younger than 35 in good health and CMV-seronegative. The V call is TRBV29-1, the J call TRBJ2-2, with TRBD2 matching 10 bases. This CDR3 reads CSGLGLADNTGELFF. CDR3 sequence (DNA): TGCAGCGGCCTTGGACTAGCGGATAACACCGGGGAGCTGTTTTTT.